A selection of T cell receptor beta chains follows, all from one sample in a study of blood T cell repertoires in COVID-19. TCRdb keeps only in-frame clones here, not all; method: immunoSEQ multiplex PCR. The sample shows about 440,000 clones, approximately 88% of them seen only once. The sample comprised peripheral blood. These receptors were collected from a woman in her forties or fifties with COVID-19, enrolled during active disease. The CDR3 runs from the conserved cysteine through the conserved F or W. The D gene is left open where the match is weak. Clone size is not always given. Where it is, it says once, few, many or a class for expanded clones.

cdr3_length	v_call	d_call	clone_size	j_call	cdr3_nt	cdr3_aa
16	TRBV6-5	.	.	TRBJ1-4	TGTGCCAGCAGTTTGGACTGGGAGGACCGTAATGAAAAACTGTTTTTT	CASSLDWEDRNEKLFF
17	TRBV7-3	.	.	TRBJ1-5	TGTGCCAGCAGCTTACATGTCGGTCCTTCGGGAGATCAGCCCCAGCATTTT	CASSLHVGPSGDQPQHF
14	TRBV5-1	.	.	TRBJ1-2	TGCGCCAGCAGCTTGGCTGGGGGGGAGTCTGGCTACACCTTC	CASSLAGGESGYTF
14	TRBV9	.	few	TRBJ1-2	TGTGCCAGCAGCGTAGGGACAGTTAACTATGGCTACACCTTC	CASSVGTVNYGYTF
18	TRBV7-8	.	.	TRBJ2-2	TGTGCCAGCAGCTTAATCCCCTCGGGGAGTGGGAACACCGGGGAGCTGTTTTTT	CASSLIPSGSGNTGELFF
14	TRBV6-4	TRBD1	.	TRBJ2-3	TGTGCCAGCAGTGCCTCAGGGGGCATAGGTACGCAGTATTTT	CASSASGGIGTQYF
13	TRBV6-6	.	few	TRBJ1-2	TGTGCCAGCAGTTACCCAGGGTGGCTAGGCTACACCTTC	CASSYPGWLGYTF
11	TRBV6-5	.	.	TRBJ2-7	TGTGCCAGCGGACGGGACTACGAGCAGTACTTC	CASGRDYEQYF
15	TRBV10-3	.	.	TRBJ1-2	TGTGCCATCAGCCCCCGGGTTGGGGAGGGGAATGGCTACACCTTC	CAISPRVGEGNGYTF
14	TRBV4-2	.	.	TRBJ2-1	TGTGCCAGCAGCGGTGCTCTAGCGTACAATGAGCAGTTCTTC	CASSGALAYNEQFF
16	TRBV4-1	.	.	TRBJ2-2	TGCGCCAGCAGTGTGGCTCGGGGGGCCGAGACCGGGGAGCTGTTTTTT	CASSVARGAETGELFF
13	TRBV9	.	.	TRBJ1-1	TGTGCCAGCAGCGAGGGGATGAACACTGAAGCTTTCTTT	CASSEGMNTEAFF
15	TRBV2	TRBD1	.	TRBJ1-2	TGTGCCAGCAGATCTGGACAGGCACCTAACTATGGCTACACCTTC	CASRSGQAPNYGYTF
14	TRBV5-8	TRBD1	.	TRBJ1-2	TGTGCCAGCGGAAGAGGGACAGGGGTTGATGGCTACACCTTC	CASGRGTGVDGYTF
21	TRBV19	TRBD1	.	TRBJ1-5	TGTGCCAGTTCGACACCCGAAAACAGGGGGGCCTTATTATATAGCAATCAGCCCCAGCATTTT	CASSTPENRGALLYSNQPQHF
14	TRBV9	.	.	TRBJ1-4	TGTGCCAGCAGCCGGACAGCCCGTAATGAAAAACTGTTTTTT	CASSRTARNEKLFF
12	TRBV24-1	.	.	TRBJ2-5	TGTGCCACCAGTGATTTACGAGGGGGCCAGTACTTC	CATSDLRGGQYF
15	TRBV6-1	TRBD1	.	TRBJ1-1	TGTGCCAGCAGTGAAAGGTCAGGGGGCGCGGGTGAAGCTTTCTTT	CASSERSGGAGEAFF
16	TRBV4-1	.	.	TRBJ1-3	TGCGCCAGCAGCCAAGATAGTAGGGGATCGGGAAACACCATATATTTT	CASSQDSRGSGNTIYF
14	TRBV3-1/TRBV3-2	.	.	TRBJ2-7	TGTGCCAGCAGCCAAGATGACAGGTACTACGAGCAGTACTTC	CASSQDDRYYEQYF
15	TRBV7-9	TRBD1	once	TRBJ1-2	TGTGCCAGCAGCCTACAGGGGCTGCCTTCCTATGGCTACACCTTC	CASSLQGLPSYGYTF
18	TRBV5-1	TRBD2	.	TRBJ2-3	TGCGCCAGCAGCTTGCAAGCGGGGGGGCCGTCCGACACAGATACGCAGTATTTT	CASSLQAGGPSDTDTQYF
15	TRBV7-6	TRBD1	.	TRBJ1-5	TGTGCCAGCAGCCGGGGACAGGGGATAAGTCAGCCCCAGCATTTT	CASSRGQGISQPQHF
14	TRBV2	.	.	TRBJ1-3	TGTGCCAGCAGTCCCAACCACAACCCGGGCACCATATATTTT	CASSPNHNPGTIYF
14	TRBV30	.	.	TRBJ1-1	TGTGCCTGGAGTGCCGGACTTCTGGACACTGAAGCTTTCTTT	CAWSAGLLDTEAFF
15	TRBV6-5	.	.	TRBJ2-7	TGTGCCAGCAGTTACTCGAAGTGGGCAAGCTACGAGCAGTACTTC	CASSYSKWASYEQYF
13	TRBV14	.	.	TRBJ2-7	TGTGCCAGCAGCCAAGGTCGGGATAAGGCGCAGTACTTC	CASSQGRDKAQYF
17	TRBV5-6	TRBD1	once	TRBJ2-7	TGTGCCAGCAGCTTGGGCCTGTCCTTCACAGGGGGCGCCGAGCAGTACTTC	CASSLGLSFTGGAEQYF
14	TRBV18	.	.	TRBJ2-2	TGTGCCAGCTCACCACAGGGGTTCACCGGGGAGCTGTTTTTT	CASSPQGFTGELFF
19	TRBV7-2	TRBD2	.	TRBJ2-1	TGTGCCAGCAGCTTAAGGGGCCTAGCGGGGGGTGCCTGGGTGAATGAGCAGTTCTTC	CASSLRGLAGGAWVNEQFF